The clone carrying this TCR beta chain was seen a single time. Sequencing was performed with immunoSEQ multiplex PCR; in TCRdb, only in-frame clones are kept and a portion is missing. The sample carries under 85,000 clones, approximately 80% recorded once. Trimming cost V 2 bases and J 7 bases; bases outside gene matches: 5. Germline CDR1 reads MGHRA; CDR2 reads YSYEKL. The CDR3 loop spans 15 amino acids. The data were obtained in a study of control samples from healthy donors and cancer patients. V and J are TRBV4-1 and TRBJ2-2; 9 nucleotides match TRBD1. The sequencing sample was made of PBMCs. The sequence was collected from a man in his sixties with head and neck cancer. CDR3 sequence (DNA): TGCGCCAGCAGCCAACGACAGGGGGTGTTCGGGGAGCTGTTTTTT. Amino acids: CASSQRQGVFGELFF.